What follows is one T cell receptor beta chain and its context. Its matching antigen is unknown. Use of 60 Vbeta and 13 Jbeta primers characterized the PCR. TCRdb's table, derived via immunoSEQ multiplex PCR, lists solely in-frame clones and lacks some. The profile shows roughly 180,000 clones, 75% to 80% of them singletons. The sample originates from a study of cytomegalovirus exposure and HLA in healthy donors. Overall study results and limits: When presence/absence was analysed, sequencing depth was taken to be roughly uniform across donors.

The sequenced sample was PBMCs. The receptor's source is a female donor in good health and CMV-seronegative.

The CDR3 here is CASTTGGDADTQYF. CDR3 coding DNA: TGTGCCAGCACCACGGGGGGCGACGCAGATACGCAGTATTTT. The rearrangement links TRBV6-5 to TRBJ2-3, with D tentatively TRBD2 (7 bases). Germline V gene data show CDR1 as MNHEY and CDR2 as SVGAGI. V lost 7 bases and J lost 4, with 15 bases in between. The CDR3 spans 14 residues.